This T cell receptor beta chain was profiled in a study of blood T cell repertoires in COVID-19 (dated by TCRdb to about 2020). Looking at the study overall: Collaborator samples came from the United States, Italy and Spain and covered acute and convalescent phases of COVID-19. The prospective study material was composed of cDNA or gDNA derived from T cells, B-cell-depleted T cells, or PBMCs. Deeply sampled blood TCRbeta repertoires from subjects exposed to, actively infected with, or recovered from COVID-19 were included in the dataset. The repertoires were released in a freely available public database meant as a resource for research on the immune response to SARS-CoV-2. The samples were drawn from the first 160 participants of the ongoing ImmuneRACE study and from roughly 1,300 subjects provided by 6 global collaborators. The sample metadata nearly always contained a de-identified subject ID, COVID-19 status, age in years and sex. Where available, HLA class I and class II types were taken from metadata supplied by the sample provider and were not determined by assay-based typing. The investigation overall reported the following: The quantity of clinical and demographic metadata differed by source and by participant and was supplied without curation.

The CDR3 starts with the cysteine, ends with the phenylalanine, and has 18 residues. Of all the DNA, just the CDR3 is kept, 54 bases in frame from base 1. The V end gives up 2 bases and the J end 4 bases, leaving 13 bases in the junction not matched to a gene. CDR1 and CDR2 are drawn from the germline V gene: MGHRA, YSYEKL. TCRbeta CDR3 regions were amplified from genomic DNA using the immunoSEQ Assay, a bias-controlled multiplex PCR. Under the source paper's analysis protocol: The number of nucleated cells in each sample was estimated from the amplification of reference gene primers within the assay. Sequence reads were collapsed and filtered to measure the absolute abundance of every unique TCRbeta CDR3 rearrangement. For each sample, productive Simpson clonality was calculated as the square root of Simpson's diversity index over productive rearrangements. What TCRdb holds here is the immuneACCESS table cut down to in-frame rearrangements. Part of the clones is not present; checked against another copy, under half of the missing clones reflect an unresolved V gene, and the others are unexplained. V and J calls and clone size follow that table, whereas D and trimming were derived from the DNA. Here the sample has about 90,000 clones; approximately 76% occur a single time. The ten largest clones represent 6% to 8.5% of the sample.

Remarks on this clone: Its specific antigen is unknown. No base quality information exists; no much larger clone differs at one position.

Whole blood was collected in K2EDTA tubes by collaborating institutions according to the institutions' own protocols. For TCRbeta analysis, collaborators shipped samples in one of three forms: frozen whole blood, isolated PBMCs, or DNA extracted from either of those sample types. This clonotype was sampled from a man aged 70 or older with acute or convalescent COVID-19. Sequencing was done on a sample of peripheral blood. The rearranged segments are TRBV4-1 and TRBJ2-1; 8 bases in between match TRBD1. The CDR3 region reads CASSQQITDRGVYNEQFF. The nucleotide sequence reads TGCGCCAGCAGCCAACAAATCACAGACAGGGGAGTTTACAATGAGCAGTTCTTC.